These 22 T cell receptor beta chains were all obtained from the same sample, sequenced in a study of T cell repertoires in cytomegalovirus infection. TCRdb used MiXCR to reprocess the reads, holding one entry per CDR3 protein. Of about 490,000 distinct CDR3 sequences detected, approximately 17% appear once; the ten largest clones hold roughly a quarter. Specimen: CD8+ T cells from PBMCs. Receptors were obtained from a human donor in good health (CMV status not recorded). Some clones in this sample may be carry-over from other donors' samples.

Many counts were recorded for this clonotype. Here the CDR3 reads CASSSGTNSPLHF. The CDR3 DNA sequence: TGTGCCAGCAGCTCCGGGACGAATTCACCCCTCCACTTT. The chain links TRBV7-3 to TRBJ1-6; perhaps TRBD1 as D (5 bases). There are 13 residues in the CDR3. Germline V gene lookup returns CDR1 SGHTA and CDR2 FQGTGA. The V end was cut by 4 bases, the J end by 7 bases, with 8 bases between.

The rearrangement links TRBV10-2 to TRBJ1-2; D is uncertain. V lost 6 bases, J lost 9 bases, and 11 bases lay in between. The CDR3 runs 11 residues. The germline gives CDR1 WSHSY, CDR2 SAAADI. CDR3 protein: CASRDGRCYTF. For the CDR3, the DNA is TGCGCCAGCAGAGATGGACGATGCTACACCTTC.

This rearrangement joins TRBV7-3 to TRBJ2-1; no reliable D call. V dropped 6 bases and J dropped 1 base, with 13 bases sitting between them. CDR3 length: 15 residues. CDR1 is SGHTA and CDR2 is FQGTGA in the germline V gene. Here the CDR3 DNA reads TGTGCCAGCAGTATATACGCAGGTTCCTACAATGAGCAGTTCTTC. Translating it yields CASSIYAGSYNEQFF.

This clonotype was counted many times. The rearrangement joins TRBV6-5 to TRBJ1-1; D is uncertain. The CDR3 covers 13 residues. Trimming shortened V by 2 bases and J by 1 base, and 5 bases separated the two germline ends. Per germline, CDR1 MNHEY and CDR2 SVGAGI. This CDR3 reads CASSYTENTEAFF. The CDR3 region has the DNA TGTGCCAGCAGTTACACGGAGAACACTGAAGCTTTCTTT.

In its sample, this clonotype was seen a few times. The chain employs TRBV12-3 or TRBV12-4 and TRBJ2-2; TRBD1 matches 9 bases. Trimming cost V 4 bases and J 5 bases; bases outside gene matches: 5. The CDR3 consists of 15 residues. The CDR3 spells CASSSSGQGTGELFF. CDR3 DNA sequence: TGTGCCAGCAGTTCATCGGGACAGGGTACCGGGGAGCTGTTTTTT.

With respect to this clonotype: It may be a read error: a sequence one base away is much more abundant. The chain employs TRBV11-2 and TRBJ2-7; tentative D call: TRBD1 (6 bases). CDR3 length: 16 amino acids. The V end lost 2 bases, the J end lost 1 base, and 15 bases lay between the germline ends. Germline loops: CDR1 SGHAT, CDR2 FQNNGV. In DNA form, the CDR3 reads TGTGCCAGCAGCTTAATTCCGGGACACGAATCCTACGAGCAGTACTTC. This encodes CASSLIPGHESYEQYF.

This clonotype was observed a handful of times. The chain couples TRBV2 to TRBJ1-2, with TRBD1 identical over 7 bases. The V and J ends lost 4 bases and 3 bases, in that order; junction bases with no gene match: 5. CDR1 and CDR2 (germline): SNHLY, FYNNEI. The CDR3 spans 14 residues. In nucleotides, the CDR3 is TGTGCCAGCAGTGCGACAGGGTTGGACTATGGCTACACCTTC. Protein sequence: CASSATGLDYGYTF.

This clonotype was detected many times. This chain connects TRBV28 to TRBJ1-1, with 10 bases that match TRBD1. V gave up 6 bases and J gave up 1 base; unmatched junction bases: 8. CDR1 is MDHEN, CDR2 SYDVKM, per germline. This CDR3 region has 16 residues. CDR3 DNA sequence: TGTGCCAGCAGCCCAGGGACAGGGGTTCCGAACACTGAAGCTTTCTTT. It is translated as CASSPGTGVPNTEAFF.

This clonotype has just a few counts. The chain recombines TRBV28 with TRBJ1-1; D gene unclear. The CDR3 has 13 residues. The V end was cut by 7 bases, the J end by 11 bases, with 20 bases between. From germline, CDR1 is MDHEN and CDR2 SYDVKM. The CDR3 sequence is CASTTPGSGRAFF. For the CDR3, the DNA is TGTGCCAGCACCACACCGGGATCAGGAAGGGCTTTCTTT. The full variable domain, rest sourced from reference TRBV28 and TRBJ1-1, is DVKVTQSSRYLVKRTGEKVFLECVQDMDHENMFWYRQDPGLGLRLIYFSYDVKMKEKGDIPEGYSVSREKKERFSLILESASTNQTSMYLCASTTPGSGRAFFGQGTRLTVV.

This clonotype was detected only a few times. For the CDR3, the DNA is TGTGCCAGCAGCTTGGGGGCTGCGCCCTACGAGCAGTACTTC. Translated: CASSLGAAPYEQYF. The rearrangement uses TRBV5-6 and TRBJ2-7, with D unresolved. Trimming stripped 0 bases from V and 2 bases from J, with 9 bases between. The CDR3 runs to 14 residues. The germline V gene encodes CDR1 SGHDT and CDR2 YYEEEE.

This chain uses TRBV7-9 with TRBJ2-1; D is possibly TRBD1 (6 bases). The CDR3 length is 12 residues. Germline V gene data show CDR1 as SEHNR and CDR2 as FQNEAQ (reference sequence). Deletions cut 6 bases from V and 8 bases from J, with 11 bases between. The CDR3 loop reads CASSSRGYEQFF. The CDR3 nucleotides are TGTGCCAGCAGTTCCAGGGGTTATGAGCAGTTCTTC.

This clonotype came up many times. The chain couples TRBV7-9 to TRBJ2-2; TRBD1 might be the D (5 bases). Germline V gives CDR1 SEHNR, CDR2 FQNEAQ (reference sequence). This CDR3 comprises 17 residues. The V end was cut by 7 bases, the J end by 0 bases, with 18 bases between. The CDR3 sequence is CASTPSRQLTNTGELFF. CDR3 nucleotide sequence: TGTGCCAGCACTCCCTCGAGACAGCTTACGAACACCGGGGAGCTGTTTTTT. Variable domain in full (rest from reference TRBV7-9 and TRBJ2-2): DTGVSQNPRHKITKRGQNVTFRCDPISEHNRLYWYRQTLGQGPEFLTYFQNEAQLEKSRLLSDRFSAERPKGSFSTLEIQRTEQGDSAMYLCASTPSRQLTNTGELFFGEGSRLTVL.

As for this clonotype: Germline and junction disagree at one end, which may indicate a read error. V gene TRBV7-9 combines with J gene TRBJ2-1; D gene unclear. This CDR3 is built from 19 residues. Germline CDR1 and CDR2: SEHNR and FQNEAQ (reference sequence). The CDR3 sequence: CASSGIGSVFPATYNAQFF. For the CDR3, the DNA is TGTGCCAGCAGTGGGATTGGTTCGGTGTTTCCTGCTACATACAATGCGCAGTTCTTC.

CDR3: CASSYLGTGVNEKLFF. In DNA form, the CDR3 reads TGTGCCAGCAGTTACCTAGGGACAGGGGTTAATGAAAAACTGTTTTTT. V gene TRBV6-5 combines with J gene TRBJ1-4, with 10 bases matching TRBD1. The CDR3 totals 16 residues. The germline gives CDR1 MNHEY, CDR2 SVGAGI. V shed 2 bases, J shed 4 bases, and the junction held 4 bases outside the gene matches.

This sequence joins TRBV5-1 and TRBJ2-6, with 10 bases that match TRBD2. J lost 0 bases, V lost 0 bases, and 9 bases had no gene match. Looked up from germline, CDR1 is SGHRS and CDR2 is YFSETQ. CDR3 size: 20 residues. CDR3 in DNA: TGCGCCAGCAGCTTGGATCCCGGGACTAGCGCATTCTCTGGGGCCAACGTCCTGACTTTC. Its translation: CASSLDPGTSAFSGANVLTF.

This clonotype was found many times. The chain employs TRBV7-6 and TRBJ2-7; D is unclear. The V end was cut by 5 bases, the J end by 2 bases, with 10 bases between. This CDR3 region has 13 residues. Germline CDR1 reads SGHVS; CDR2 reads FNYEAQ. The CDR3 DNA reads TGTGCCAGCAGCCCCGAGCCGACCTACGAGCAGTACTTC. Encoded protein: CASSPEPTYEQYF.

This clonotype was found a few times. J is TRBJ2-3 and V is TRBV27; the D is unclear. Trimming removed 4 bases from V and 2 bases from J, with 10 bases in between. Per germline, CDR1 MNHEY and CDR2 SMNVEV (reference sequence). The CDR3 spans 14 residues. The CDR3 nucleotides are TGTGCCAGCAGTTCCAGTCCCCACACAGATACGCAGTATTTT. Translation: CASSSSPHTDTQYF.

This clonotype was detected only a few times. V and J are TRBV28 and TRBJ1-4, with D maybe TRBD1 (6 bases). CDR3 length equals 13 residues. Germline CDR1 reads MDHEN; CDR2 reads SYDVKM. V lost 6 bases and J lost 5, with 10 bases in between. The CDR3 DNA sequence: TGTGCCAGCAGAACCACAGGGAATGAAAAACTGTTTTTT. Residues: CASRTTGNEKLFF.

In its sample, this clonotype was seen a few times. V and J are TRBV5-5 and TRBJ2-7; the match to TRBD1 covers 7 bases. V was clipped by 4 bases and J by 1 base; unmatched bases: 11. This CDR3 has 16 residues. Looked up from germline, CDR1 is SGHKS and CDR2 is YYEKEE (reference sequence). The CDR3 DNA is TGTGCCAGCAGCCTGGGGACGGGACAGACATCCTACGAGCAGTACTTC. Its translation: CASSLGTGQTSYEQYF.

The rearrangement uses TRBV3-1 and TRBJ1-2, with no clear D. V dropped 0 bases and J dropped 4 bases, with 12 bases sitting between them. CDR1 is LGHDT, CDR2 YNNKEL, per germline (reference sequence). This CDR3 contains 15 residues. CDR3 coding DNA: TGTGCCAGCAGCCAAGAGGAACGGACTGGCTATGGCTACACCTTC. Encoded protein: CASSQEERTGYGYTF.

This clonotype was seen only a few times. The chain employs TRBV28 and TRBJ1-2, with D possibly being TRBD1 (5 bases). V shed 8 bases and J shed 4 bases, with 17 bases lying between them. CDR1 and CDR2 from the germline V gene are MDHEN and SYDVKM. The CDR3 extends over 14 amino acids. The CDR3 nucleotides read TGTGCCAGCCGTTCAGGGCTAGAATTCTATGGCTACACCTTC. Protein sequence: CASRSGLEFYGYTF.

This clonotype was seen repeatedly, ten times or more. This chain uses TRBV12-3 or TRBV12-4 with TRBJ1-2; TRBD1 might be the D (5 bases). The CDR3 totals 14 residues. V shed 1 base and J shed 12 bases, with 18 bases lying between them. This CDR3 is CASSLDRRGQGHTF. Written as DNA, the CDR3 is TGTGCCAGCAGTTTAGACCGAAGAGGGCAGGGCCACACCTTC.